This passage covers 14 T cell receptor beta chains from one sample sequenced in a study of T cell responses to AZD1222 COVID-19 vaccine. Only in-frame clones appear in the TCRdb table, and some are missing; sequencing was by immunoSEQ multiplex PCR. Of some 180,000 clones in the sample, over 90% were seen once. Material: peripheral blood, obtained 28 days after the second AZD1222 dose. The receptor set was obtained from an adult who received the AZD1222 COVID-19 vaccine.

The rearrangement joins TRBV5-1 to TRBJ2-5; a possible D gene is TRBD1 (7 bases). Per the germline V gene, CDR1 is SGHRS and CDR2 is YFSETQ. This CDR3 spans 17 amino acids. Trimming stripped 1 base from V and 5 bases from J, with 21 bases between. The CDR3 reads CASSLWAGGLSKETQYF. In DNA form, the CDR3 reads TGCGCCAGCAGCTTGTGGGCAGGGGGACTTAGTAAGGAGACCCAGTACTTC.

The chain links TRBV6-5 to TRBJ1-1; D remains ambiguous. CDR3 size: 14 residues. Per the germline V gene, CDR1 is MNHEY and CDR2 is SVGAGI. V was trimmed by 4 bases and J by 3 bases, leaving 12 bases between them. The CDR3 spells CASSLTRGDTEAFF. DNA for the CDR3: TGTGCCAGCAGTTTGACAAGAGGTGACACTGAAGCTTTCTTT.

The chain couples TRBV6-5 to TRBJ2-3; D is undetermined. The germline V and J ends were trimmed by 2 bases and 7 bases, with 16 bases remaining between them. This CDR3 comprises 15 residues. Germline V CDR1 and CDR2: MNHEY, SVGAGI. CDR3 sequence reads: CASSYEVMGLNTQYF. The CDR3 DNA is TGTGCCAGCAGTTACGAGGTTATGGGATTAAATACGCAGTATTTT.

V gene TRBV4-3 combines with J gene TRBJ1-2, with 8 bases aligning to TRBD1. The J segment lost 3 bases and the V segment lost 0 bases, leaving 15 bases of the junction unmatched. This CDR3 has 19 amino acids. Germline CDR1 and CDR2: LGHNA and YSLEER. The CDR3 nucleotides read TGCGCCAGCAGCCAAGAGTCTATACTAGGGGCAGGGGGCTACTATGGCTACACCTTC. It translates to CASSQESILGAGGYYGYTF.

This clone was observed a handful of times. The V call is TRBV2, the J call TRBJ1-2; 10 bases agree with TRBD1. This CDR3 spans 14 amino acids. The trim removed 7 bases at V and 9 bases at J, leaving 11 bases unmatched. Germline V gene sequence: CDR1 SNHLY, CDR2 FYNNEI. The CDR3 DNA reads as TGTGCCAGCACCCCAATGACAGGGGGCGTCCGCTACACCTTC. Amino acids: CASTPMTGGVRYTF.

V gene TRBV5-4 combines with J gene TRBJ1-1; TRBD1 matches at 8 bases. CDR1 is SGHNT and CDR2 is YYREEE in the germline V gene (reference sequence). Germline trimming cut 2 bases from V and 1 base from J; bases unmatched to any gene: 1. The CDR3 loop spans 14 amino acids. CDR3 amino acids: CASSFGQGNTEAFF. The CDR3 DNA reads TGTGCCAGCAGCTTTGGACAGGGGAACACTGAAGCTTTCTTT.

This clone was counted once. The genes are TRBV19 and TRBJ1-5, with D uncertain. Germline CDR1 LNHDA, CDR2 SQIVND (reference sequence). This CDR3 region has 16 residues. Deletions cut 3 bases from V and 0 bases from J, with 12 bases between. CDR3 DNA: TGTGCCAGTAGTATGTTAGGGTTTGGTAGCAATCAGCCCCAGCATTTT. Protein: CASSMLGFGSNQPQHF. The full variable domain, completed using reference TRBV19 and TRBJ1-5, is DGGITQSPKYLFRKEGQNVTLSCEQNLNHDAMYWYRQDPGQGLRLIYYSQIVNDFQKGDIAEGYSVSREKKESFPLTVTSAQKNPTAFYLCASSMLGFGSNQPQHFGDGTRLSIL.

V is TRBV9 and J is TRBJ2-3, with D tentatively TRBD2 (6 bases). Germline lookup yields CDR1 SGDLS and CDR2 YYNGEE. The CDR3 extends over 16 amino acids. Trimming removed 4 bases from V and 4 bases from J, with 19 bases in between. CDR3 residues: CASSTQGLPFPDTQYF. The CDR3 DNA follows: TGTGCCAGCAGCACGCAGGGACTTCCTTTCCCAGATACGCAGTATTTT. The full variable domain, with the rest looked up from reference TRBV9 and TRBJ2-3, is DSGVTQTPKHLITATGQRVTLRCSPRSGDLSVYWYQQSLDQGLQFLIQYYNGEERAKGNILERFSAQQFPDLHSELNLSSLELGDSALYFCASSTQGLPFPDTQYFGPGTRLTVL.

V usage is TRBV5-6 and J usage is TRBJ1-1; TRBD1 matches at 7 bases. The ends lost 2 bases at V and 1 base at J; junction bases unmatched: 2. Germline V CDR1 and CDR2: SGHDT, YYEEEE. This CDR3 has 14 residues. In nucleotides, the CDR3 is TGTGCCAGCAGCTTCGGGACAGCGAACACTGAAGCTTTCTTT. It is translated as CASSFGTANTEAFF.

The J gene is TRBJ1-3, the V gene TRBV10-3; D gene ambiguous. V was clipped by 6 bases and J by 1 base, with 4 bases between them. The germline CDR1 and CDR2 sequences are ENHRY and SYGVKD. The CDR3 totals 12 residues. CDR3 sequence: CAIRGSGNTIYF. The DNA of the CDR3 is TGTGCCATCAGAGGGTCTGGAAACACCATATATTTT.

The J gene is TRBJ2-5, the V gene TRBV7-8; D possibly corresponds to TRBD1 (6 bases). The CDR3 consists of 14 residues. Trimming pared 4 bases from V and 1 base from J, leaving 10 bases between. CDR1 is SGHVS, CDR2 FQNEAQ, per germline. The CDR3: CASSSGTPQETQYF. The DNA for the CDR3 is TGTGCCAGCAGCTCCGGGACACCCCAAGAGACCCAGTACTTC. Full variable domain (missing parts from reference TRBV7-8 and TRBJ2-5): GAGVSQSPRYKVAKRGQDVALRCDPISGHVSLFWYQQALGQGPEFLTYFQNEAQLDKSGLPSDRFFAERPEGSVSTLKIQRTQQEDSAVYLCASSSGTPQETQYFGPGTRLLVL.

J is TRBJ1-2 and V is TRBV9; no reliable D call. V was pared by 0 bases and J by 7 bases, with 19 bases between. The CDR3 consists of 16 residues. Germline values: CDR1 SGDLS, CDR2 YYNGEE. In DNA form, the CDR3 reads TGTGCCAGCAGCGTAGCGAGCAGAAACCACCGGAGTGGCTACACCTTC. It translates to CASSVASRNHRSGYTF. The complete variable domain, with remaining parts taken from reference TRBV9 and TRBJ1-2, reads DSGVTQTPKHLITATGQRVTLRCSPRSGDLSVYWYQQSLDQGLQFLIQYYNGEERAKGNILERFSAQQFPDLHSELNLSSLELGDSALYFCASSVASRNHRSGYTFGSGTRLTVV.

The chain is built from TRBV27 and TRBJ1-2; 7 bases agree with TRBD1. Germline V gene lookup returns CDR1 MNHEY and CDR2 SMNVEV (reference sequence). The CDR3 contains 13 residues. Trimming took 9 bases from V and 1 from J; bases not matched to a gene: 5. The chain's CDR3 is CASGGTVNYGYTF. Written as DNA, the CDR3 is TGTGCCAGTGGCGGGACAGTTAACTATGGCTACACCTTC.

This chain uses TRBV7-3 with TRBJ2-3, with 7 bases lining up with TRBD2. The CDR3 extends over 16 amino acids. V shed 5 bases, J shed 0 bases, and the junction held 8 bases outside the gene matches. Per the germline V gene, CDR1 is SGHTA and CDR2 is FQGTGA. CDR3 sequence (DNA): TGTGCCAGCAGCCCCTGGACTAGAGGAAGCACAGATACGCAGTATTTT. This translates into CASSPWTRGSTDTQYF.